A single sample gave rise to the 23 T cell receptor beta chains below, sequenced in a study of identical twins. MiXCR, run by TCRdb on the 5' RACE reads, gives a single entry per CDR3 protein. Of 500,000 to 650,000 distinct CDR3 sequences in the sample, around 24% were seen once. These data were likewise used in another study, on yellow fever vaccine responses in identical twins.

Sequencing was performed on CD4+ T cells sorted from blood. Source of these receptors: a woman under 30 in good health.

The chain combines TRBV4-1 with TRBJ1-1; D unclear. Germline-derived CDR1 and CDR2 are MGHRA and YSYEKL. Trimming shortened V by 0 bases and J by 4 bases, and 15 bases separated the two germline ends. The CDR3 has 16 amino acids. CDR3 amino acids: CASSQERSGKGTEAFF. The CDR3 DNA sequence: TGCGCCAGCAGCCAAGAGAGGAGCGGGAAGGGCACTGAAGCTTTCTTT.

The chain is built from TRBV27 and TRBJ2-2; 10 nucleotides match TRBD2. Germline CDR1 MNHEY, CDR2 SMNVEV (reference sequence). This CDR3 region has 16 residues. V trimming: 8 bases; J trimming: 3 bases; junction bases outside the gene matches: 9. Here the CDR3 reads CASSRASGSYTGELFF. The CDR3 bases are TGTGCCAGCTCAAGAGCTAGCGGGAGTTACACCGGGGAGCTGTTTTTT.

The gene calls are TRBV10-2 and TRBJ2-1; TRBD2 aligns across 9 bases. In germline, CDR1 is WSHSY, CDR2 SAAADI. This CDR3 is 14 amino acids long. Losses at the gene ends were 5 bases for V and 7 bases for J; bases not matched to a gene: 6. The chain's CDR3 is CASSTGLARNEQFF. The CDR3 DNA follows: TGCGCCAGCAGTACCGGACTAGCGAGAAATGAGCAGTTCTTC.

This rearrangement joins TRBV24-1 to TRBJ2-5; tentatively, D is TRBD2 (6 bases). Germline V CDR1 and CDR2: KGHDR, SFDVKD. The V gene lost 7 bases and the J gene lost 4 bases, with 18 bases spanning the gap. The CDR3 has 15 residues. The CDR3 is CATSTFRLDGETQYF. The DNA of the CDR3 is TGTGCCACCAGCACATTCCGACTAGACGGAGAGACCCAGTACTTC.

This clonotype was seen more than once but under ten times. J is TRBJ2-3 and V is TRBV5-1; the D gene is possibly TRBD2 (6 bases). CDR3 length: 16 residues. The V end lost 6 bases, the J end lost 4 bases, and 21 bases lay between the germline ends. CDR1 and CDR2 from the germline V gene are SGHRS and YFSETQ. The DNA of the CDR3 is TGCGCCAGCACCACCAATCCGGGACTGGCGGCAGATACGCAGTATTTT. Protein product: CASTTNPGLAADTQYF.

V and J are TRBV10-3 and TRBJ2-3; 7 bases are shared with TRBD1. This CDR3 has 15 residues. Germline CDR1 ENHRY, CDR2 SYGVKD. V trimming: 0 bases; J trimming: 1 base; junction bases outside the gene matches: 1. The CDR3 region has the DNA TGTGCCATCAGTGAGTCGGGGACAGGCACAGATACGCAGTATTTT. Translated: CAISESGTGTDTQYF.

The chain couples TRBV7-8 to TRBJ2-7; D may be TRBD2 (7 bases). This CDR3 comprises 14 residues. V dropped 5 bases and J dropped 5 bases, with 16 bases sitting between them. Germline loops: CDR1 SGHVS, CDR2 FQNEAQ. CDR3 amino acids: CASSGGGQSHEQYV. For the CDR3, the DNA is TGTGCCAGCAGCGGGGGGGGACAATCCCACGAGCAGTACGTC.

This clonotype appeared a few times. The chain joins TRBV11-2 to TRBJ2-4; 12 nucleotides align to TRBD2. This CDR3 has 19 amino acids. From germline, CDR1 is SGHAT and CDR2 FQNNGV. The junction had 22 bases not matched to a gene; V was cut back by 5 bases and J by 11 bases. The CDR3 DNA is TGTGCCAGCAGCCCTCGAAGGACTAGCGGGAAAATCAGGGAGGGCGTTCAGTACTTC. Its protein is CASSPRRTSGKIREGVQYF.

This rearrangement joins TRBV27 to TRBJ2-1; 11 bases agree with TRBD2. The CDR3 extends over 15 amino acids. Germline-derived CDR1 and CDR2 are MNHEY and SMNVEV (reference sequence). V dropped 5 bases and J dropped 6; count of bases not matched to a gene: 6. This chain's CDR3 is CASSVLAGGSNEQFF. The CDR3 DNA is TGTGCCAGCAGTGTCCTAGCGGGAGGAAGCAATGAGCAGTTCTTC.

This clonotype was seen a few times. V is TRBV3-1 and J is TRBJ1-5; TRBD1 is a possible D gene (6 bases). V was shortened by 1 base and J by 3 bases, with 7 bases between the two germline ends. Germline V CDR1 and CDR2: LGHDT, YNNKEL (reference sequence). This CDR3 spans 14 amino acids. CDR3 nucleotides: TGTGCCAGCAGCCAAGGGACAGTCAATCAGCCCCAGCATTTT. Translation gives CASSQGTVNQPQHF.

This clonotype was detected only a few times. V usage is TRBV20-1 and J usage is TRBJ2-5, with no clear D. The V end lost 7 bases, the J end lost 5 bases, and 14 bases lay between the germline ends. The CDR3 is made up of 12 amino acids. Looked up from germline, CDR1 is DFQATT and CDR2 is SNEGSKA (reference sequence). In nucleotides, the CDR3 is TGCAGTGTTCGTCGGGCCACGGAGACCCAGTACTTC. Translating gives CSVRRATETQYF.

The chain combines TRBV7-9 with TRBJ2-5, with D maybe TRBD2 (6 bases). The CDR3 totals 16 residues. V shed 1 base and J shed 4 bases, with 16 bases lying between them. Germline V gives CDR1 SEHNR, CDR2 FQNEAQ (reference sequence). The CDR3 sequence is CASSLVGRGTPETQYF. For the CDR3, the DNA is TGTGCCAGCAGCTTAGTTGGTCGGGGGACCCCAGAGACCCAGTACTTC.

The CDR3 region has the DNA TGTGCCAGCAGCTTACCCGGAACGGCCGGGGCCAACGTCCTGACTTTC. This encodes CASSLPGTAGANVLTF. The chain employs TRBV7-9 and TRBJ2-6; D remains ambiguous. The germline V gene has CDR1 SEHNR and CDR2 FQNEAQ (reference sequence). V lost 2 bases and J 4 bases, leaving 12 bases between the germline ends. The CDR3 runs to 16 residues.

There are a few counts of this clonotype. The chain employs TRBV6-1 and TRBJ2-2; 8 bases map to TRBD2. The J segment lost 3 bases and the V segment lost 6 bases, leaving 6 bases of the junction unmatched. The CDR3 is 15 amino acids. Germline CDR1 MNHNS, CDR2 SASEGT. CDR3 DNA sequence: TGTGCCAGCAGGGGGCGGGGGGACCACACCGGGGAGCTGTTTTTT. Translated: CASRGRGDHTGELFF.

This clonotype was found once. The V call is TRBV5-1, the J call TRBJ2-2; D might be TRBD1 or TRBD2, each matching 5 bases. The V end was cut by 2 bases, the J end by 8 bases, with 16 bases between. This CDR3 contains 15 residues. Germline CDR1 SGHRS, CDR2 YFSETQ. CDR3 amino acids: CASSLRDPTKGELFF. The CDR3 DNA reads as TGCGCCAGCAGCTTACGGGACCCAACAAAGGGGGAGCTGTTTTTT. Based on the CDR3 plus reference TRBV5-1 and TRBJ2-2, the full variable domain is KAGVTQTPRYLIKTRGQQVTLSCSPISGHRSVSWYQQTPGQGLQFLFEYFSETQRNKGNFPGRFSGRQFSNSRSEMNVSTLELGDSALYLCASSLRDPTKGELFFGEGSRLTVL.

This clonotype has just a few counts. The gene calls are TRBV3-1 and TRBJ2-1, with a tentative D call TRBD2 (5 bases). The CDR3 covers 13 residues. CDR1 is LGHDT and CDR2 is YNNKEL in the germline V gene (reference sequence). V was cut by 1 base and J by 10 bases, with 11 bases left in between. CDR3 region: CASSQAAGLEQFF. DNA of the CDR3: TGTGCCAGCAGCCAAGCCGCGGGTCTGGAGCAGTTCTTC.

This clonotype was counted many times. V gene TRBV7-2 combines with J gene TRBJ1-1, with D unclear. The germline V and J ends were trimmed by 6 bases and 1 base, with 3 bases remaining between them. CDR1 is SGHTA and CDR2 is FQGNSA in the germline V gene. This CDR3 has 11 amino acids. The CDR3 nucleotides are TGTGCCAGCAGGAAGAACACTGAAGCTTTCTTT. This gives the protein CASRKNTEAFF. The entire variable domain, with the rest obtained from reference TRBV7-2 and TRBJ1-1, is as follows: GAGVSQSPSNKVTEKGKDVELRCDPISGHTALYWYRQSLGQGLEFLIYFQGNSAPDKSGLPSDRFSAERTGGSVSTLTIQRTQQEDSAVYLCASRKNTEAFFGQGTRLTVV.

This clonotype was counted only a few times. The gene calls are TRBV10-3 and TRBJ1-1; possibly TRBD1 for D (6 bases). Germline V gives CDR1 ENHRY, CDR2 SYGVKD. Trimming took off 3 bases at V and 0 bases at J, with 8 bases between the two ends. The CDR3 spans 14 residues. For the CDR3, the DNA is TGTGCCATCAGTGAAGACAGGATGAACACTGAAGCTTTCTTT. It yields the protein CAISEDRMNTEAFF.

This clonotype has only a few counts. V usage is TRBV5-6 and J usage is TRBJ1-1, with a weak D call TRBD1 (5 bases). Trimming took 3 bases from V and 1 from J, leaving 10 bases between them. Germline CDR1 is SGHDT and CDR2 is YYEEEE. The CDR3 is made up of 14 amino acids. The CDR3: CASSSDISNTEAFF. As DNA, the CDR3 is TGTGCCAGCAGCTCGGACATTTCGAACACTGAAGCTTTCTTT.

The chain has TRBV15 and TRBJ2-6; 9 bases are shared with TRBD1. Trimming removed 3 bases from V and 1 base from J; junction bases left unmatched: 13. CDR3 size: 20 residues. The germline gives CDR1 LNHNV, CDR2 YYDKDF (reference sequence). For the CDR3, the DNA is TGTGCCACCAGCAGTGGGATACAGGGGGCAAAATGGTCTGGGGCCAACGTCCTGACTTTC. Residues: CATSSGIQGAKWSGANVLTF.

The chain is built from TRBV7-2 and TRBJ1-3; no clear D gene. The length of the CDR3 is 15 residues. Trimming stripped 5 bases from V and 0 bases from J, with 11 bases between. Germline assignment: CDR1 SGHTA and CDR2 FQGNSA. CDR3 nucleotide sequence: TGTGCCAGCAGCCCGCGGGAGTTCTCTGGAAACACCATATATTTT. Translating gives CASSPREFSGNTIYF.

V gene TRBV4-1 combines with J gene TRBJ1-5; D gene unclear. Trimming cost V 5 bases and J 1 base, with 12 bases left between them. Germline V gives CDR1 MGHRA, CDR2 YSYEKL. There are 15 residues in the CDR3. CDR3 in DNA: TGCGCCAGCAGCAGAGAGACGGCGAGCAATCAGCCCCAGCATTTT. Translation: CASSRETASNQPQHF.

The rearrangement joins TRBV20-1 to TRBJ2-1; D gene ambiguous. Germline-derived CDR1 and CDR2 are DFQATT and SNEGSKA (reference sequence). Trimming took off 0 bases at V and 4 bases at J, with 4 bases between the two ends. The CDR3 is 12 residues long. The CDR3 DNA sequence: TGCAGTGCTAGAGATCCATACAATGAGCAGTTCTTC. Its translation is CSARDPYNEQFF.